This T cell receptor beta chain comes out of a study of OX40 agonist ivuxolimab in advanced cancers. For the study at large: Given to patients was ivuxolimab, an agonistic anti-OX40 (CD134) antibody.

TCRdb keeps only in-frame clones here, not all; method: immunoSEQ multiplex PCR. The sample contains 20,000 to 25,000 clones, around 85% of which appear only once. The CDR3 spans 12 residues. Trimming left V 2 bases short and J 4 bases short, with 8 bases between. Germline CDR1 GTSNPN, CDR2 SVGIG (reference sequence). Study-level results: Those patients achieving a partial response at 0.1-3.0 mg/kg showed among the lowest clonal expansion. In the 0.1 to 3.0 mg/kg range, CD4+ and CD8+ blood T cells had expanded clonally by week 6. Still undetermined is the antigen specificity of the expanded peripheral T cells.

On this clone itself: Its matching antigen is unknown.

This specimen was CD4+ or CD8+ T cells sorted from blood, taken in a trial of the OX40 agonist ivuxolimab. The chain combines TRBV30 with TRBJ1-2; D is unresolved. This clonotype was obtained from an adult with an advanced solid tumor such as melanoma, head and neck, liver or kidney cancer. CDR3 sequence: CAWSQRTYGYTF. The CDR3 DNA reads TGTGCCTGGAGTCAAAGGACCTATGGCTACACCTTC.